The rows below give T cell receptor beta chains drawn from one sample of a study of OX40 agonist ivuxolimab in advanced cancers. Generated by immunoSEQ multiplex PCR, the TCRdb table keeps only in-frame clones and is missing some. The sample shows some 95,000 clones, around 85% of them seen only once. The specimen comprised CD4+ or CD8+ T cells sorted from blood, sampled in a trial of the OX40 agonist ivuxolimab. The source of these receptors is an adult with an advanced solid tumor such as melanoma, head and neck, liver or kidney cancer. Each CDR3 is given with its conserved first and last residue. A D gene is named only where the DNA matches it firmly. Clone size is shown for a subset of rows, as once, few, many or a class of expanded clone.

D gene	J gene	clone size	V gene	CDR3 DNA	CDR3 protein
.	TRBJ2-7	.	TRBV5-1	TGCGCCAGCGGGGAGTCCTACGAGCAGTACTTC	CASGESYEQYF
.	TRBJ1-1	.	TRBV6-4	TGTGCCAGCAGTGACCTCCCCGGTAGAATGATGGCTGAAGCTTTCTTT	CASSDLPGRMMAEAFF
.	TRBJ2-7	.	TRBV2	TGTGCCAGCAGTGAAGGGGGTTTGACCATCTACGAGCAGTACTTC	CASSEGGLTIYEQYF
TRBD2	TRBJ2-1	once	TRBV9	TGTGCCAGCAGCGTAGCGGGGCTAGCGGGAGGTTATGAGCAGTTCTTC	CASSVAGLAGGYEQFF
TRBD2	TRBJ2-3	.	TRBV19	TGTGCCAGTAGTATTGGAAGCGGGAGATATCGTACAGATACGCAGTATTTT	CASSIGSGRYRTDTQYF
.	TRBJ2-2	few	TRBV7-9	TGTGCCAGCAAATCTGGGGGTTTCACCGGGGAGCTGTTTTTT	CASKSGGFTGELFF
TRBD1	TRBJ2-7	.	TRBV4-1	TGCGCCAGCAGCCAAGTGTACCTAAACAGGGGGCGGCAGTACTTC	CASSQVYLNRGRQYF
.	TRBJ1-1	.	TRBV6-5	TGTGCCAGCACCGTGAGTGGCAGGGAAGTCCCTGAAGCTTTCTTT	CASTVSGREVPEAFF
.	TRBJ2-3	.	TRBV9	TGTGCCAGCAGCGTAGGCCTACCCAGCACTCCGCTTGGTACGCAGTATTTT	CASSVGLPSTPLGTQYF
.	TRBJ2-5	.	TRBV11-3	TGTGCCAGCAGCTTATCGCGAACACCCCAAGAGACCCAGTACTTC	CASSLSRTPQETQYF
.	TRBJ2-3	.	TRBV7-2	TGTGCCAGCAGCTTGGCCCCCTCCGGCACAGATACGCAGTATTTT	CASSLAPSGTDTQYF
.	TRBJ1-2	.	TRBV9	TGTGCCAGCAGCGGTACCGGGACGCCGGTCCGGGGCTACACCTTC	CASSGTGTPVRGYTF
.	TRBJ2-1	.	TRBV10-3	TGTGCCATCAGTGAGTCAGGCGGGGGCCAAACCTACAATGAGCAGTTCTTC	CAISESGGGQTYNEQFF
.	TRBJ2-2	.	TRBV10-1	TGCGCCAGCAGTGAGGGACTTGCCGGGGAGCTGTTTTTT	CASSEGLAGELFF
.	TRBJ2-1	once	TRBV18	TGTGCCAGCTCACCCCCCGGGTTCAATGAGCAGTTCTTC	CASSPPGFNEQFF
TRBD1	TRBJ1-1	.	TRBV7-4	TGTGCCAGCAGGCCCCGGGACAGGGAATTCCCTGAAGCTTTCTTT	CASRPRDREFPEAFF
.	TRBJ1-4	.	TRBV4-1	TGCGCCAGCAGCCAAGAGTTACAGAGGAATGAAAAACTGTTTTTT	CASSQELQRNEKLFF
.	TRBJ2-1	.	TRBV5-1	TGCGCCAGCAGCATACAGGGACTTGAGCAGTTCTTC	CASSIQGLEQFF
.	TRBJ2-3	.	TRBV5-1	TGCGCCAGCAGCTTGGTGGCGGGGCAGGGGGGCACAGATACGCAGTATTTT	CASSLVAGQGGTDTQYF
.	TRBJ2-2	.	TRBV9	TGTGCCAGCAGCCCCCGATACCCCGGGGAGCTGTTTTTT	CASSPRYPGELFF
.	TRBJ2-7	once	TRBV28	TGTGCCAGCAGGGGGGCGCGGGGGACACACTACGAGCAGTACTTC	CASRGARGTHYEQYF
.	TRBJ2-3	once	TRBV7-9	TGTGCCAGCAGCTTAGGCCTGGCTATCACAGATACGCAGTATTTT	CASSLGLAITDTQYF
.	TRBJ2-6	.	TRBV27	TGTGCCAGCAGTTTAGACACGTCTGGGGCCAACGTCCTGACTTTC	CASSLDTSGANVLTF
.	TRBJ1-5	.	TRBV5-6	TGTGCCAGCAGCTTGGGGGGACGGCCCTTGAATCAGCCCCAGCATTTT	CASSLGGRPLNQPQHF
.	TRBJ2-3	.	TRBV5-4	TGTGCCAGCAGCTTATCAGAAATCACAGATACGCAGTATTTT	CASSLSEITDTQYF
TRBD2	TRBJ2-5	.	TRBV5-1	TGCGCCAGCAGCTTACTAGCGACCCAAGAGACCCAGTACTTC	CASSLLATQETQYF
.	TRBJ2-4	.	TRBV28	TGTGCCAGCCACGGGGGTACGGCCAAAAACATTCAGTACTTC	CASHGGTAKNIQYF
.	TRBJ2-1	.	TRBV6-5	TGTGCCAGCAGCCGGGACACCAATGAGCAGTTCTTC	CASSRDTNEQFF
.	TRBJ2-7	.	TRBV4-1	TGCGCCAGCAGCCAAGGGCGGGGCGGCCCCTACGAGCAGTACTTC	CASSQGRGGPYEQYF
TRBD1	TRBJ1-2	.	TRBV5-1	TGCGCCAGCAGCTCAGGGGGCAACTATGGCTACACCTTC	CASSSGGNYGYTF
.	TRBJ2-1	.	TRBV28	TGTGCCAGCAGTTTTGGGTCCACGGATGAGCAGTTCTTC	CASSFGSTDEQFF
TRBD1	TRBJ2-7	.	TRBV7-8	TGTGCCAGCAGCCCGGACAGGATTTACGAGCAGTACTTC	CASSPDRIYEQYF
.	TRBJ1-5	.	TRBV21-1	TGTGCCAGCAGCGGGTATAGCAATCAGCCCCAGCATTTT	CASSGYSNQPQHF
.	TRBJ1-6	.	TRBV14	TGTGCCAGCAGCCGCAGTTGGGGGAATTCACCCCTCCACTTT	CASSRSWGNSPLHF
.	TRBJ2-2	.	TRBV12-5	TGTGCTAGTGGTTCAACCACCGGGGAGCTGTTTTTT	CASGSTTGELFF
.	TRBJ1-2	.	TRBV30	TGTGCCTGGAGTTCCGAACGGTATTATGGCTACACCTTC	CAWSSERYYGYTF